This T cell receptor beta chain came from a study of early T cells in non-severe SARS-CoV-2 infection. Background on the study: Sequencing of bulk RNA from unsorted whole blood was done, without chain pairing. Study-wide results and limits: Missing private and CD4 specificities, VDJdb matching favored anti-spike CD8 responses.

Unique molecular identifier tags were affixed to discrete cDNA molecules. TCRdb re-called the 5' RACE reads through MiXCR, storing one row per CDR3 protein. The data show tens of thousands of distinct CDR3 sequences, 5.4% seen once. Details on this clonotype: Its antigen remains unknown.

CDR1 is SGHRS and CDR2 is YFSETQ in the germline V gene. J lost 2 bases, V lost 5 bases, and 14 bases had no gene match. This CDR3 is 17 amino acids long. The rearrangement joins TRBV5-1 to TRBJ2-3; 7 nucleotides match TRBD2. Specimen: whole blood, collected at baseline. This clonotype originated in an adult who was a healthcare worker with PCR-confirmed SARS-CoV-2 infection or an uninfected control (not recorded which). The CDR3 is CASSLGTTGGTTDTQYF. CDR3 nucleotide sequence: TGCGCCAGCAGTCTCGGCACGACGGGGGGAACCACAGATACGCAGTATTTT.